The rows below give T cell receptor beta chains drawn from one sample of a study of identical twins. TCRdb reprocessed the 5' RACE reads via MiXCR and lists one record per CDR3 protein. The repertoire consists of roughly 720,000 distinct CDR3 sequences, with 18% occurring once and the leading ten covering about an eighth. The same sample was also used in a study of T cells expressing NK-cell markers.

The specimen sequenced was PBMCs. Receptor source: a woman younger than 35 in good health. Both conserved end residues are part of each CDR3. A D gene is named only where the DNA matches it firmly. Expanded clones get a size class; other rows say once, few or many, or leave the size out.

v_gene	j_gene	abundance	d_gene	CDR3nt	CDR3aa
TRBV6-1	TRBJ1-2	NA	TRBD1	TGTGCCAGCAGTGCGACAGGGGGCAAGGGCTACACCTTC	CASSATGGKGYTF
TRBV12-3/TRBV12-4	TRBJ1-3	NA	NA	TGTGCCAGCAGTCCTAGCCCACACACCATATATTTT	CASSPSPHTIYF
TRBV9	TRBJ2-1	few	TRBD2	TGTGCCAGCAGCGTAGGGGCGGGAGGGTCCCACAATGAGCAGTTCTTC	CASSVGAGGSHNEQFF
TRBV7-2	TRBJ2-2	few	NA	TGTGCCAGCAGCTCGACCCGTACCGGGGAGCTGTTTTTT	CASSSTRTGELFF
TRBV12-3/TRBV12-4	TRBJ2-3	few	NA	TGTGCCAGCAGTTTAAAGCGGTTGGGTGGTCTGGGGGATACGCAGTATTTT	CASSLKRLGGLGDTQYF
TRBV29-1	TRBJ2-3	few	TRBD2	TGCAGCGTCTCTAGCGGGACGAGCACAGATACGCAGTATTTT	CSVSSGTSTDTQYF
TRBV20-1	TRBJ1-6	NA	TRBD1	TGCAGTGTTTTGGAGGGACAGGGCTCACCCCTCCACTTT	CSVLEGQGSPLHF
TRBV7-3	TRBJ2-3	once	NA	TGTGCCAGCAGCTCCGGGGGTAGCGGAGTCACAGATACGCAGTATTTT	CASSSGGSGVTDTQYF
TRBV9	TRBJ1-1	many	NA	TGTGCCAGCAGCGTAGGTCCGAACACTGAAGCTTTCTTT	CASSVGPNTEAFF
TRBV15	TRBJ2-3	NA	NA	TGTGCCACCAGCAGAGAATCGGCAACACTACTGAGCACAGATACGCAGTATTTT	CATSRESATLLSTDTQYF
TRBV12-3/TRBV12-4	TRBJ1-1	few	NA	TGTGCCAGCAGCGCTTTTGCGGCGGGGAACACTGAAGCTTTCTTT	CASSAFAAGNTEAFF
TRBV6-6	TRBJ2-1	NA	TRBD2	TGTGCCAGCAGTTCGCCAGCGGGAGGGCAGTTCTTC	CASSSPAGGQFF
TRBV15	TRBJ2-6	few	TRBD1	TGTGCCACCAGCAGAGACAGGGGGTTACTCTCTGGGGCCAACGTCCTGACTTTC	CATSRDRGLLSGANVLTF
TRBV12-3/TRBV12-4	TRBJ2-7	few	NA	TGTGCCAGCCTAGACCGAAACTCCTACGAGCAGTACTTC	CASLDRNSYEQYF